These T cell receptor beta chains were read from a single sample in a study of human thymus T cells. Clones were read by immunoSEQ multiplex PCR, and TCRdb kept only the in-frame ones, dropping some. The sample consists of about 44,000 clones, around 94% of them appearing once. Sequenced sample: blood. The receptors derive from a boy under two years old with a congenital heart defect but otherwise immunologically healthy. The CDR3 runs from the conserved cysteine through the conserved F or W. D genes are given only for firm matches. Clone size is given for some rows only: seen once, a few or many times, or a class if the clone is expanded.

v_call: TRBV5-4; j_call: TRBJ1-2; d_call: -; clone_size: -; cdr3_aa: CASSLRNYGYTF; cdr3_nt: TGTGCCAGCAGCTTGAGGAACTATGGCTACACCTTC
v_call: TRBV9; j_call: TRBJ2-3; d_call: -; clone_size: -; cdr3_aa: CASSVEGASTDTQYF; cdr3_nt: TGTGCCAGCAGCGTAGAAGGGGCTAGCACAGATACGCAGTATTTT
v_call: TRBV29-1; j_call: TRBJ2-5; d_call: -; clone_size: once; cdr3_aa: CSVGGDQETQYF; cdr3_nt: TGCAGCGTTGGGGGGGACCAAGAGACCCAGTACTTC
v_call: TRBV5-1; j_call: TRBJ2-3; d_call: TRBD2; clone_size: -; cdr3_aa: CASSILARSLTDTQYF; cdr3_nt: TGCGCCAGCAGCATACTAGCGCGGTCGCTCACAGATACGCAGTATTTT
v_call: TRBV7-9; j_call: TRBJ1-1; d_call: TRBD1; clone_size: -; cdr3_aa: CASSLGGTGNTEAFF; cdr3_nt: TGTGCCAGCAGCTTAGGCGGGACAGGGAACACTGAAGCTTTCTTT
v_call: TRBV30; j_call: TRBJ2-5; d_call: -; clone_size: once; cdr3_aa: CAGRGTLETQYF; cdr3_nt: TGTGCCGGACGGGGGACCTTAGAGACCCAGTACTTC
v_call: TRBV19; j_call: TRBJ2-1; d_call: TRBD2; clone_size: once; cdr3_aa: CASSIVGLAGGSSYNEQFF; cdr3_nt: TGTGCCAGTAGTATAGTGGGGCTAGCGGGGGGTAGCTCCTACAATGAGCAGTTCTTC
v_call: TRBV10-3; j_call: TRBJ1-2; d_call: -; clone_size: -; cdr3_aa: CAISEGRPRDGYTF; cdr3_nt: TGTGCCATCAGTGAGGGGAGGCCGAGGGATGGCTACACCTTC
v_call: TRBV10-3; j_call: TRBJ2-6; d_call: TRBD1; clone_size: -; cdr3_aa: CATGTGLSGANVLTF; cdr3_nt: TGTGCCACCGGGACAGGGCTCTCTGGGGCCAACGTCCTGACTTTC
v_call: TRBV9; j_call: TRBJ2-2; d_call: TRBD2; clone_size: -; cdr3_aa: CASSVERGGYTGELFF; cdr3_nt: TGTGCCAGCAGCGTGGAGCGGGGGGGCTACACCGGGGAGCTGTTTTTT
v_call: TRBV7-4; j_call: TRBJ1-2; d_call: -; clone_size: few; cdr3_aa: CASGLYGYTF; cdr3_nt: TGTGCCAGCGGCCTCTATGGCTACACCTTC
v_call: TRBV5-1; j_call: TRBJ2-3; d_call: -; clone_size: -; cdr3_aa: CASSLDRADTQYF; cdr3_nt: TGCGCCAGCAGCTTGGACAGGGCAGATACGCAGTATTTT
v_call: TRBV29-1; j_call: TRBJ2-3; d_call: TRBD1; clone_size: -; cdr3_aa: CSVEDRGLTDTQYF; cdr3_nt: TGCAGCGTTGAAGACAGGGGGCTCACAGATACGCAGTATTTT
v_call: TRBV7-9; j_call: TRBJ1-1; d_call: -; clone_size: -; cdr3_aa: CASSLTGNTEAFF; cdr3_nt: TGTGCCAGCAGCTTAACCGGTAACACTGAAGCTTTCTTT
v_call: TRBV4-3; j_call: TRBJ1-2; d_call: -; clone_size: -; cdr3_aa: CASSQEQGNYGYTF; cdr3_nt: TGCGCCAGCAGCCAAGAGCAAGGGAACTATGGCTACACCTTC
v_call: TRBV6-1; j_call: TRBJ2-3; d_call: -; clone_size: -; cdr3_aa: CASPAGGRGTDTQYF; cdr3_nt: TGTGCCAGCCCCGCAGGGGGGCGGGGCACAGATACGCAGTATTTT
v_call: TRBV7-8; j_call: TRBJ1-2; d_call: -; clone_size: -; cdr3_aa: CASSVQGNYGYTF; cdr3_nt: TGTGCCAGCAGCGTTCAGGGCAACTATGGCTACACCTTC
v_call: TRBV4-3; j_call: TRBJ1-2; d_call: -; clone_size: -; cdr3_aa: CASSQATGTATYGYTF; cdr3_nt: TGCGCCAGCAGCCAAGCAACAGGGACCGCTACCTATGGCTACACCTTC
v_call: TRBV5-1; j_call: TRBJ1-2; d_call: -; clone_size: few; cdr3_aa: CASRMGYGYTF; cdr3_nt: TGCGCCAGCAGGATGGGGTATGGCTACACCTTC
v_call: TRBV7-9; j_call: TRBJ2-3; d_call: -; clone_size: -; cdr3_aa: CASSLSTDTQYF; cdr3_nt: TGTGCCAGCAGCTTGTCCACAGATACGCAGTATTTT
v_call: TRBV14; j_call: TRBJ2-5; d_call: -; clone_size: -; cdr3_aa: CASSQVGQGKGETQYF; cdr3_nt: TGTGCCAGCAGCCAAGTAGGTCAGGGCAAAGGGGAGACCCAGTACTTC
v_call: TRBV28; j_call: TRBJ2-7; d_call: -; clone_size: -; cdr3_aa: CASSRRGLGQYF; cdr3_nt: TGTGCCAGCAGTAGGCGGGGCCTAGGGCAGTACTTC
v_call: TRBV4-3; j_call: TRBJ2-3; d_call: TRBD2; clone_size: -; cdr3_aa: CASSLRTSGGVMTDTQYF; cdr3_nt: TGCGCCAGCAGCCTACGGACTAGCGGGGGGGTAATGACAGATACGCAGTATTTT
v_call: TRBV5-1; j_call: TRBJ2-3; d_call: TRBD1; clone_size: once; cdr3_aa: CASSSTGVEDTQYF; cdr3_nt: TGCGCCAGCAGCTCGACAGGGGTCGAAGATACGCAGTATTTT
v_call: TRBV28; j_call: TRBJ1-3; d_call: TRBD1; clone_size: -; cdr3_aa: CASSSGEAGQGGNTIYF; cdr3_nt: TGTGCCAGCAGTTCCGGAGAGGCGGGACAGGGGGGAAACACCATATATTTT
v_call: TRBV7-2; j_call: TRBJ2-1; d_call: -; clone_size: -; cdr3_aa: CASSSFEGGKQFF; cdr3_nt: TGTGCCAGCAGTTCTTTTGAAGGGGGTAAGCAGTTCTTC
v_call: TRBV9; j_call: TRBJ1-1; d_call: -; clone_size: -; cdr3_aa: CASSVDGQHTEAFF; cdr3_nt: TGTGCCAGCAGCGTAGACGGACAGCACACTGAAGCTTTCTTT
v_call: TRBV4-2; j_call: TRBJ1-6; d_call: -; clone_size: -; cdr3_aa: CASSQEQGEGWNSPLHF; cdr3_nt: TGTGCCAGCAGCCAAGAACAGGGAGAAGGTTGGAATTCACCCCTCCACTTT
v_call: TRBV4-3; j_call: TRBJ2-1; d_call: -; clone_size: -; cdr3_aa: CASSQEYRGGEQFF; cdr3_nt: TGCGCCAGCAGCCAAGAGTACAGGGGAGGTGAGCAGTTCTTC
v_call: TRBV10-3; j_call: TRBJ2-2; d_call: -; clone_size: -; cdr3_aa: CAISDTGELFF; cdr3_nt: TGTGCCATCAGTGACACCGGGGAGCTGTTTTTT
v_call: TRBV7-9; j_call: TRBJ2-5; d_call: -; clone_size: once; cdr3_aa: CASSLAGHGSETQYF; cdr3_nt: TGTGCCAGCAGCTTAGCCGGACACGGGTCGGAGACCCAGTACTTC
v_call: TRBV4-1; j_call: TRBJ2-3; d_call: -; clone_size: -; cdr3_aa: CASSLRARGADTQYF; cdr3_nt: TGCGCCAGCAGCCTCCGGGCCCGCGGTGCAGATACGCAGTATTTT
v_call: TRBV7-2; j_call: TRBJ1-4; d_call: -; clone_size: once; cdr3_aa: CASSLGFSEKLFF; cdr3_nt: TGTGCCAGCAGCCTGGGGTTTAGTGAAAAACTGTTTTTT
v_call: TRBV12-5; j_call: TRBJ2-5; d_call: -; clone_size: -; cdr3_aa: CASGQRKETQYF; cdr3_nt: TGTGCTAGTGGCCAGCGGAAAGAGACCCAGTACTTC
v_call: TRBV28; j_call: TRBJ2-7; d_call: TRBD1; clone_size: -; cdr3_aa: CASSFSGTETYEQYF; cdr3_nt: TGTGCCAGCAGTTTCTCTGGGACAGAAACCTACGAGCAGTACTTC
v_call: TRBV5-1; j_call: TRBJ1-3; d_call: TRBD1; clone_size: -; cdr3_aa: CASSWQDRSSGNTIYF; cdr3_nt: TGCGCCAGCAGCTGGCAGGACAGGAGCTCTGGAAACACCATATATTTT